This T cell receptor beta chain appears in the sequencing data of a study of cytotoxic CD8 clonotypes in ibrutinib-treated CLL. There are a few counts of this clone. Produced via immunoSEQ multiplex PCR; TCRdb's table is partial and in-frame only. This table holds 150,000 or so clones, approximately 80% found once. Sequencing was performed on PBMCs, taken after 12 months of ibrutinib treatment. This receptor was obtained from a human donor with chronic lymphocytic leukemia.

CDR3 coding DNA: TGCGCCAGCAGCTTAAAGGGGGCTGTGGTATCTGAAGCTTTCTTT. Protein: CASSLKGAVVSEAFF. The J gene is TRBJ1-1, the V gene TRBV5-1; 7 nucleotides line up with TRBD1. Looked up from germline, CDR1 is SGHRS and CDR2 is YFSETQ. V gave up 2 bases and J gave up 6 bases; unmatched junction bases: 10. The CDR3 length is 15 residues. Complete variable domain (other parts from reference TRBV5-1 and TRBJ1-1): KAGVTQTPRYLIKTRGQQVTLSCSPISGHRSVSWYQQTPGQGLQFLFEYFSETQRNKGNFPGRFSGRQFSNSRSEMNVSTLELGDSALYLCASSLKGAVVSEAFFGQGTRLTVV.